This T cell receptor beta chain was documented in a study of blood T cells in healthy people across ages. Study-wide results and caveats: Roughly linear declines in TCR beta diversity per million T cells occurred with age. Calculation of diversity from one million T cells yielded estimates considered to be underestimates. In long-lived donors, naive CD4+ cell counts and diversity exceeded those of aged donors.

Sample-barcoded 5' priming and a J-beta primer mix drove a second PCR of about 6 to 12 cycles. One entry per CDR3 protein results from TCRdb running MiXCR on the 5' RACE reads. The sample shows hundreds of thousands of distinct CDR3 sequences, around half of them seen only once. The CDR3 runs to 12 residues. Deletions cut 4 bases from V and 7 bases from J, with 14 bases between. Germline CDR1 and CDR2: SQVTM and ANQGSEA. Note on this clonotype: The antigen remains unidentified.

Extractions gave at least 5 micrograms of total RNA per sample. This clonotype was sampled from a woman in her sixties in good health. The chain is built from TRBV29-1 and TRBJ2-7, with D unresolved. Material for sequencing was blood. The CDR3, as DNA: TGCAGCGTTGGCCACCAGCAGGATGAGCAGTACTTC. Amino acids: CSVGHQQDEQYF.